These 10 T cell receptor beta chains originate from one sample sequenced in a study of shared clonotypes between healthy human individuals. TCRdb keeps only in-frame clones here, not all; method: immunoSEQ multiplex PCR. The sample has a few million clones; approximately 93% are singletons. Material: naive CD4+ T cells from PBMCs. This sample's subset: CD45RA+ positively selected. The receptor source for this set is a man aged 18 to 29 in good health. Some clones in this sample may be carry-over from other donors' samples.

This chain uses TRBV7-3 with TRBJ2-5, with a possible D match to TRBD2 (6 bases). Trimming removed 2 bases at V and 5 bases at J, with 15 bases between. CDR1 and CDR2 (germline): SGHTA, FQGTGA. The CDR3 has 15 amino acids. The CDR3: CASSLEGGAFETQYF. The DNA of the CDR3 is TGTGCCAGCAGCTTAGAGGGCGGGGCTTTTGAGACCCAGTACTTC.

This chain links TRBV7-6 with TRBJ1-3; D perhaps matches TRBD1 (5 bases). The CDR3 loop spans 15 amino acids. V shed 5 bases and J shed 7 bases, with 18 bases lying between them. Germline V gives CDR1 SGHVS, CDR2 FNYEAQ. Here the CDR3 reads CASSPLEGRPNTIYF. The CDR3 bases are TGTGCCAGCAGCCCGCTAGAGGGACGACCGAACACCATATATTTT.

The chain carries TRBV23-1 and TRBJ2-5, with D perhaps matching TRBD1 or TRBD2 (5 bases each). TRBV23-1 is an ORF; its function is uncertain. V gave up 0 bases and J gave up 3 bases, with 17 bases separating them. CDR3 length equals 17 residues. Here the CDR3 reads CASSQSLNTGRKETQYF. The CDR3 nucleotides are TGCGCCAGCAGTCAATCTCTCAATACGGGGCGGAAAGAGACCCAGTACTTC.

V is TRBV6-5 and J is TRBJ2-7; D may match TRBD1 or TRBD2 (5 bases each). This CDR3 has 14 amino acids. Trimming took off 0 bases at V and 6 bases at J, with 12 bases between the two ends. Germline V CDR1 and CDR2: MNHEY, SVGAGI. The CDR3 reads CASSYSGREIEQYF. The CDR3 DNA is TGTGCCAGCAGTTACTCGGGCAGGGAGATCGAGCAGTACTTC.

The chain links TRBV23-1 to TRBJ2-1; TRBD1 matches 9 bases. TRBV23-1 counts as an open reading frame of uncertain function. The CDR3 runs to 16 residues. V shed 4 bases and J 5 bases; nucleotides not matched to a gene: 9. The CDR3 loop reads CASSRTRDRANNEQFF. CDR3 sequence (DNA): TGCGCCAGCAGTCGCACCCGGGACAGGGCAAACAATGAGCAGTTCTTC.

In DNA, the CDR3 is TGTGCCAGCAGCACACAGGGGGCCCACCATGAGCAGTTCTTC. It yields the protein CASSTQGAHHEQFF. The genes are TRBV11-3 and TRBJ2-1; the match to TRBD1 covers 9 bases. Germline trimming cut 5 bases from V and 8 bases from J; bases unmatched to any gene: 7. The CDR3 covers 14 residues. Germline lookup yields CDR1 SGHNT and CDR2 YENEEA.

The rearrangement links TRBV2 to TRBJ2-1, with D possibly matching TRBD1 (6 bases). The CDR3 has 11 amino acids. Germline CDR1 SNHLY, CDR2 FYNNEI. V shed 4 bases and J shed 14 bases, with 12 bases lying between them. The CDR3 reads CASSGQVLEFF. In DNA, the CDR3 is TGTGCCAGCAGTGGACAGGTTCTGGAGTTCTTC.

This clone has just one count. V usage is TRBV19 and J usage is TRBJ2-3; 8 bases match TRBD1. The CDR3 totals 13 residues. V lost 10 bases to trimming and J lost 5 bases; unmatched junction nucleotides: 8. Germline loops: CDR1 LNHDA, CDR2 SQIVND (reference sequence). Here the CDR3 reads CATADRVGDTQYF. The DNA for the CDR3 is TGTGCCACCGCGGACAGGGTCGGAGATACGCAGTATTTT.

This sequence joins TRBV9 and TRBJ2-3, with D tentatively TRBD1 (6 bases). CDR1 SGDLS and CDR2 YYNGEE come from the germline V gene. V gave up 0 bases and J gave up 2 bases, with 13 bases separating them. The CDR3 runs to 16 residues. CDR3 loop: CASSVGDWGPTDTQYF. The CDR3 coding sequence is TGTGCCAGCAGCGTAGGTGACTGGGGGCCCACAGATACGCAGTATTTT.

The gene calls are TRBV6-1 and TRBJ2-7; a possible D gene is TRBD2 (7 bases). This CDR3 has 15 amino acids. The V gene lost 6 bases and the J gene lost 3 bases, with 18 bases spanning the gap. The V gene's germline CDR1 is MNHNS and CDR2 SASEGT. The CDR3 sequence is CASSRSGGASYEQYF. The DNA for the CDR3 is TGTGCCAGCAGCCGGTCTGGGGGGGCTAGCTACGAGCAGTACTTC.